The 22 T cell receptor beta chains presented below share a single source sample, sequenced in a study of blood T cells in healthy people across ages. A second PCR, run for roughly 7 to 12 cycles, used a sample-barcoded 5' primer plus a J-beta primer mix. TCRdb called the 5' RACE reads again in MiXCR, with one record for every CDR3 protein. This sample has under 800,000 distinct CDR3 sequences; 21% occur once, and the top ten carry approximately 3.7%. The sample comprised blood. All receptors come from a man between 65 and 85 years old in good health.

This sequence joins TRBV3-1 and TRBJ2-7, with D tentatively TRBD1 (5 bases). The length of the CDR3 is 14 residues. Trimming took 3 bases from V and 4 from J, leaving 13 bases between them. In germline, CDR1 is LGHDT, CDR2 YNNKEL (reference sequence). CDR3 in DNA: TGTGCCAGCAGCCATGCCTCCCCAGGGTACGAGCAGTACTTC. Amino acids: CASSHASPGYEQYF.

There are a few counts of this clonotype. The rearrangement joins TRBV5-1 to TRBJ1-1; perhaps TRBD1 as D (5 bases). Trimming took 4 bases from V and 3 from J, leaving 10 bases between them. This CDR3 comprises 13 residues. CDR1 is SGHRS, CDR2 YFSETQ, per germline. Here the CDR3 reads CASSGGSDTEAFF. Here the CDR3 DNA reads TGCGCCAGCAGCGGGGGGAGTGACACTGAAGCTTTCTTT.

In its sample, this clonotype was seen a few times. The CDR3 bases are TGTGCCAGCAGCATGACAAAGAACACTGAAGCTTTCTTT. As protein: CASSMTKNTEAFF. This chain uses TRBV7-6 with TRBJ1-1; D is undetermined. This CDR3 comprises 13 residues. V was trimmed by 5 bases and J by 1 base, leaving 8 bases between them. Germline lookup yields CDR1 SGHVS and CDR2 FNYEAQ.

The chain links TRBV28 to TRBJ2-5, with 8 bases aligning to TRBD2. CDR3 size: 16 residues. V shed 8 bases and J 2 bases; nucleotides not matched to a gene: 13. Germline-derived CDR1 and CDR2 are MDHEN and SYDVKM. CDR3 coding DNA: TGTGCCAGCTGCTCGGGAGGGCCACTGATTCAAGAGACCCAGTACTTC. It is translated as CASCSGGPLIQETQYF. Using reference TRBV28 and TRBJ2-5 for the parts outside the CDR3, the full variable domain is DVKVTQSSRYLVKRTGEKVFLECVQDMDHENMFWYRQDPGLGLRLIYFSYDVKMKEKGDIPEGYSVSREKKERFSLILESASTNQTSMYLCASCSGGPLIQETQYFGPGTRLLVL.

This clonotype came up a few times. CDR3 protein: CASSYLDRGQETQYF. The CDR3 nucleotides read TGTGCCAGCAGTTACCTGGACAGGGGACAAGAGACCCAGTACTTC. This chain joins TRBV6-5 and TRBJ2-5, with TRBD1 matching 9 bases. CDR3 length: 15 residues. Per the germline V gene, CDR1 is MNHEY and CDR2 is SVGAGI. V lost 2 bases, J lost 2 bases, and 3 bases stayed unmatched.

This clonotype showed up just a few times. As DNA, the CDR3 is TGTGCCAGCAGCGTTCGGGACGGGGCCTACAATGAGCAGTTCTTC. Translating it yields CASSVRDGAYNEQFF. The V gene is TRBV9, the J gene TRBJ2-1; D could derive from TRBD1 or TRBD2 (5 bases each). V was cut by 2 bases and J by 2 bases, with 11 bases left in between. Germline CDR1 SGDLS, CDR2 YYNGEE. The CDR3 has 15 amino acids. The full variable domain, its missing parts supplied by reference TRBV9 and TRBJ2-1, is DSGVTQTPKHLITATGQRVTLRCSPRSGDLSVYWYQQSLDQGLQFLIQYYNGEERAKGNILERFSAQQFPDLHSELNLSSLELGDSALYFCASSVRDGAYNEQFFGPGTRLTVL.

The chain is built from TRBV5-1 and TRBJ2-3, with D maybe TRBD1 (6 bases). CDR1 is SGHRS, CDR2 YFSETQ, per germline. The V end lost 0 bases, the J end lost 4 bases, and 12 bases lay between the germline ends. This CDR3 is 15 amino acids long. CDR3 in amino acids: CASSLGQGPPDTQYF. For the CDR3, the DNA is TGCGCCAGCAGCTTGGGGCAGGGGCCCCCAGATACGCAGTATTTT.

In its sample, this clonotype was seen many times. The rearrangement joins TRBV3-1 to TRBJ2-2; possibly TRBD1 for D (6 bases). The V end was cut by 1 base, the J end by 7 bases, with 13 bases between. The CDR3 is 15 residues long. Germline values: CDR1 LGHDT, CDR2 YNNKEL (reference sequence). In DNA, the CDR3 is TGTGCCAGCAGCCAAGCGGGACAAGGGATCGGGGAGCTGTTTTTT. Translated: CASSQAGQGIGELFF.

This clonotype was observed a handful of times. The CDR3: CASRQQGAGEAFF. Here the CDR3 DNA reads TGTGCCAGCAGACAGCAGGGGGCGGGTGAAGCTTTCTTT. The genes are TRBV6-5 and TRBJ1-1, with TRBD1 identical over 8 bases. The CDR3 has 13 amino acids. Germline lookup yields CDR1 MNHEY and CDR2 SVGAGI. V was pared by 6 bases and J by 7 bases, with 7 bases of the junction left unmatched.

The chain uses TRBV4-3 and TRBJ2-5; D is ambiguous. Judging by the DNA end, TRBJ2-1 fits better; the J call may be wrong. This CDR3 has 13 amino acids. Germline V gene data show CDR1 as LGHNA and CDR2 as YSLEER. The CDR3 DNA sequence: TGCGCCAGCAGCCAAGATTACGGCAATGAGCAGTTCTTC. It translates to CASSQDYGNEQFF.

At least ten counts were recorded for this clonotype. J is TRBJ2-5 and V is TRBV6-2 or TRBV6-3, with 11 bases identical to TRBD2. Germline values: CDR1 MNHEY, CDR2 SVGEGT. The CDR3 consists of 15 residues. The junction had 6 bases not matched to a gene; V was cut back by 0 bases and J by 9 bases. The CDR3 spells CASSYSALAGGSQYF. CDR3 bases: TGTGCCAGCAGTTACTCGGCGCTAGCGGGAGGTTCCCAGTACTTC.

This clonotype was seen many times. The chain uses TRBV2 and TRBJ2-5; 7 nucleotides match TRBD2. Germline CDR1 and CDR2: SNHLY and FYNNEI. The J segment lost 1 base and the V segment lost 6 bases, leaving 8 bases of the junction unmatched. The CDR3 totals 15 residues. The CDR3 loop reads CASRAGQPFQETQYF. The CDR3, as DNA: TGTGCCAGCAGAGCGGGGCAACCTTTCCAAGAGACCCAGTACTTC.

As to this clonotype: Relative to the germline gene, one junction end is altered; a read error may explain this. The chain couples TRBV24-1 to TRBJ2-2; TRBD1 aligns across 7 bases. Per germline, CDR1 KGHDR and CDR2 SFDVKD. The CDR3 runs 14 residues. The chain's CDR3 is CATSDHRGTGELVF. CDR3 in DNA: TGTGCCACCAGTGATCACAGGGGCACCGGGGAGCTGGTTTTT.

This clonotype was observed a few times. V and J are TRBV5-1 and TRBJ2-3, with 8 bases lining up with TRBD1. The ends lost 4 bases at V and 2 bases at J; junction bases unmatched: 6. Germline V gives CDR1 SGHRS, CDR2 YFSETQ. This CDR3 has 15 residues. CDR3 protein: CASSPGQEITDTQYF. Written as DNA, the CDR3 is TGCGCCAGCAGCCCGGGACAGGAGATCACAGATACGCAGTATTTT.

This clonotype was counted once. The chain carries TRBV9 and TRBJ2-3; 8 bases agree with TRBD2. Germline trimming cut 4 bases from V and 4 bases from J; bases unmatched to any gene: 11. The CDR3 covers 16 residues. Looked up from germline, CDR1 is SGDLS and CDR2 is YYNGEE. The CDR3 loop reads CASSSGLAGPSDTQYF. The CDR3 nucleotides read TGTGCCAGCAGCTCCGGGTTAGCGGGACCTTCAGATACGCAGTATTTT.

As regards this clonotype: One end of the junction varies from germline; a read error may be responsible. The chain has TRBV3-1 and TRBJ1-5; TRBD1 matches at 7 bases. Germline CDR1 reads LGHDT; CDR2 reads YNNKEL (reference sequence). The CDR3 consists of 15 residues. In DNA, the CDR3 is TGTGCCAGCAGCCAGGGGACAGATAGCAATCAGTCCCAGCATTTT. This codes for CASSQGTDSNQSQHF.

The chain links TRBV7-2 to TRBJ2-7, with no clear D. Germline-derived CDR1 and CDR2 are SGHTA and FQGNSA. The CDR3 loop spans 15 amino acids. V lost 1 base and J 3 bases, leaving 13 bases between the germline ends. Here the CDR3 DNA reads TGTGCCAGCAGCTTAGTCGGTGAGCGCTACTACGAGCAGTACTTC. Amino acids: CASSLVGERYYEQYF.

This clonotype appeared many times. The chain has TRBV28 and TRBJ2-3; TRBD2 matches 7 bases. Germline values: CDR1 MDHEN, CDR2 SYDVKM. The V segment lost 3 bases and the J segment 0 bases; nucleotides outside the gene matches: 3. The CDR3 is 15 amino acids. The CDR3 region has the DNA TGTGCCAGCAGTTTCCTAGCGGCTAGCACAGATACGCAGTATTTT. It codes for CASSFLAASTDTQYF.

This clonotype came up many times. The rearrangement uses TRBV5-5 and TRBJ2-3, with D perhaps matching TRBD1 (7 bases). V lost 1 base and J 1 base, leaving 10 bases between the germline ends. The CDR3 consists of 15 residues. Germline V gives CDR1 SGHKS, CDR2 YYEKEE (reference sequence). As DNA, the CDR3 is TGTGCCAGCAGCTTGACAGGGGAGGGCACAGATACGCAGTATTTT. Encoded protein: CASSLTGEGTDTQYF.

This clonotype was found a few times. V and J are TRBV11-2 and TRBJ2-1; TRBD2 is a possible D gene (6 bases). Germline loops: CDR1 SGHAT, CDR2 FQNNGV. Deletions cut 1 base from V and 1 base from J, with 11 bases between. This CDR3 has 16 amino acids. This CDR3 reads CASSLAGVGSYNEQFF. The CDR3 region has the DNA TGTGCCAGCAGCTTAGCGGGGGTGGGATCCTACAATGAGCAGTTCTTC.

V gene TRBV20-1 combines with J gene TRBJ2-6; D gene ambiguous. CDR1 is DFQATT and CDR2 is SNEGSKA in the germline V gene (reference sequence). Deletions cut 3 bases from V and 0 bases from J, with 15 bases between. The CDR3 runs to 17 residues. The CDR3 region has the DNA TGCAGTGCTAGGGGTAGGGAAGACAACTCTGGGGCCAACGTCCTGACTTTC. As protein: CSARGREDNSGANVLTF.

The chain links TRBV5-1 to TRBJ2-5; no firm D call. The CDR3 has 16 residues. V was clipped by 0 bases and J by 2 bases, with 14 bases between them. The germline V gene encodes CDR1 SGHRS and CDR2 YFSETQ. The CDR3, as DNA: TGCGCCAGCAGCTTGGCCGGACCCTTGAGACAAGAGACCCAGTACTTC. Translating it yields CASSLAGPLRQETQYF.